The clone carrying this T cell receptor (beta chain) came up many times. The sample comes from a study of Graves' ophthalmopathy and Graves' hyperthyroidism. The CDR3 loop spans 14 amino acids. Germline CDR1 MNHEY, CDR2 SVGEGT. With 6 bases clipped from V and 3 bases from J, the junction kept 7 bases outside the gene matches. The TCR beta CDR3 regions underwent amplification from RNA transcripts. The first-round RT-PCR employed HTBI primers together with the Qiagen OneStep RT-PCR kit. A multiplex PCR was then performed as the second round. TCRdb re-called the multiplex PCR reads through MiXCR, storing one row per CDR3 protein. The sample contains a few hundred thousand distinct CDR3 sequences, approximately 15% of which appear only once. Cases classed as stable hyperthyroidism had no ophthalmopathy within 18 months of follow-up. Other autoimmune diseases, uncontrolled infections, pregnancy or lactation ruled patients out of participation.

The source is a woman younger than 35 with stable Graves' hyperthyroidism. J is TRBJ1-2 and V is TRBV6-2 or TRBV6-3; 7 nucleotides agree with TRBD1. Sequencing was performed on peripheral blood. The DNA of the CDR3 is TGTGCCAGCAGCCGGGACAGATTGGACTATGGCTACACCTTC. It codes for CASSRDRLDYGYTF.